This is a list of T cell receptor beta chains from one sample in a study of cytomegalovirus exposure and HLA in healthy donors. The repertoire was sequenced with immunoSEQ multiplex PCR; TCRdb's copy has only in-frame clones and lacks some. The data contain approximately 150,000 clones, roughly 80% of them singletons. Material for sequencing was PBMCs. All receptors come from a male donor in good health and CMV-seronegative. Both conserved end residues are part of each CDR3. The order of the fields is CDR3 length, J gene, V gene, CDR3 protein.

CDR3 length: 15
J gene: TRBJ1-4
V gene: TRBV27
CDR3 protein: CASSSIQGTTEKLFF

CDR3 length: 15
J gene: TRBJ1-2
V gene: TRBV5-1
CDR3 protein: CASSLEGVTNYGYTF

CDR3 length: 13
J gene: TRBJ1-5
V gene: TRBV6-1
CDR3 protein: CASSTGWYQPQHF

CDR3 length: 16
J gene: TRBJ2-1
V gene: TRBV21-1
CDR3 protein: CASSMLGRDKGNEQFF

CDR3 length: 13
J gene: TRBJ2-7
V gene: TRBV6-5
CDR3 protein: CAARGGSSYEQYF

CDR3 length: 15
J gene: TRBJ2-7
V gene: TRBV5-4
CDR3 protein: CASSVGQDPAYEQYF

CDR3 length: 14
J gene: TRBJ1-2
V gene: TRBV7-8
CDR3 protein: CASSLGTETYGYTF

CDR3 length: 13
J gene: TRBJ2-1
V gene: TRBV15
CDR3 protein: CATSRRGGDEQFF

CDR3 length: 16
J gene: TRBJ2-1
V gene: TRBV7-6
CDR3 protein: CASSPIPAGGDNEQFF

CDR3 length: 21
J gene: TRBJ1-3
V gene: TRBV5-1
CDR3 protein: CASSLNAYIQGGPSSGNTIYF

CDR3 length: 15
J gene: TRBJ1-1
V gene: TRBV13
CDR3 protein: CASSHTGSADPEAFF

CDR3 length: 12
J gene: TRBJ2-7
V gene: TRBV7-9
CDR3 protein: CSSSLGGYEQYF

CDR3 length: 15
J gene: TRBJ2-1
V gene: TRBV7-3
CDR3 protein: CASSSFAGGDNEQFF

CDR3 length: 15
J gene: TRBJ2-2
V gene: TRBV2
CDR3 protein: CASTGWGGISGELFF

CDR3 length: 15
J gene: TRBJ2-5
V gene: TRBV6-1
CDR3 protein: CASSQGLGPRETQYF

CDR3 length: 16
J gene: TRBJ2-7
V gene: TRBV6-5
CDR3 protein: CASSYSRTSGSYEQYF

CDR3 length: 15
J gene: TRBJ2-7
V gene: TRBV6-1
CDR3 protein: CASSVGLANSYEQYF

CDR3 length: 12
J gene: TRBJ1-5
V gene: TRBV10-2
CDR3 protein: CASSDPNQPQHF

CDR3 length: 16
J gene: TRBJ2-1
V gene: TRBV5-4
CDR3 protein: CASSQPTSGRRYEQFF

CDR3 length: 17
J gene: TRBJ2-3
V gene: TRBV28
CDR3 protein: CASSLRLAGGGGDTQYF

CDR3 length: 14
J gene: TRBJ2-7
V gene: TRBV11-1
CDR3 protein: CASSRTREAGEQYF

CDR3 length: 13
J gene: TRBJ2-2
V gene: TRBV7-2
CDR3 protein: CASSSSNTGELFF

CDR3 length: 12
J gene: TRBJ1-2
V gene: TRBV5-6
CDR3 protein: CASSSGPDGYTF

CDR3 length: 14
J gene: TRBJ1-2
V gene: TRBV21-1
CDR3 protein: CASRKETGNYGYTF

CDR3 length: 14
J gene: TRBJ1-2
V gene: TRBV29-1
CDR3 protein: CSVGHRGTRYGYTF

CDR3 length: 15
J gene: TRBJ2-7
V gene: TRBV19
CDR3 protein: CASSSYRDSSYEQYF

CDR3 length: 15
J gene: TRBJ1-1
V gene: TRBV9
CDR3 protein: CASSVVHTLNTEAFF

CDR3 length: 13
J gene: TRBJ1-5
V gene: TRBV18
CDR3 protein: CASSPEGNQPQHF

CDR3 length: 17
J gene: TRBJ1-6
V gene: TRBV11-2
CDR3 protein: CASSSGTGRTYNSPLHF

CDR3 length: 14
J gene: TRBJ2-7
V gene: TRBV2
CDR3 protein: CASRPGQGAYEQYF

CDR3 length: 14
J gene: TRBJ1-1
V gene: TRBV9
CDR3 protein: CASSVATGNTEAFF

CDR3 length: 17
J gene: TRBJ2-1
V gene: TRBV9
CDR3 protein: CASSASSGTSQSNEQFF

CDR3 length: 15
J gene: TRBJ2-3
V gene: TRBV27
CDR3 protein: CASSLGQGDLDTQYF

CDR3 length: 15
J gene: TRBJ2-3
V gene: TRBV5-1
CDR3 protein: CASSINRGGTDTQYF

CDR3 length: 15
J gene: TRBJ2-1
V gene: TRBV9
CDR3 protein: CASSAQAAGWNEQFF

CDR3 length: 12
J gene: TRBJ2-1
V gene: TRBV4-1
CDR3 protein: CASSQDGAEQFF

CDR3 length: 15
J gene: TRBJ2-7
V gene: TRBV7-9
CDR3 protein: CASSLGDFLRYEQYF

CDR3 length: 14
J gene: TRBJ1-3
V gene: TRBV5-5
CDR3 protein: CASSLQGSRYTIYF